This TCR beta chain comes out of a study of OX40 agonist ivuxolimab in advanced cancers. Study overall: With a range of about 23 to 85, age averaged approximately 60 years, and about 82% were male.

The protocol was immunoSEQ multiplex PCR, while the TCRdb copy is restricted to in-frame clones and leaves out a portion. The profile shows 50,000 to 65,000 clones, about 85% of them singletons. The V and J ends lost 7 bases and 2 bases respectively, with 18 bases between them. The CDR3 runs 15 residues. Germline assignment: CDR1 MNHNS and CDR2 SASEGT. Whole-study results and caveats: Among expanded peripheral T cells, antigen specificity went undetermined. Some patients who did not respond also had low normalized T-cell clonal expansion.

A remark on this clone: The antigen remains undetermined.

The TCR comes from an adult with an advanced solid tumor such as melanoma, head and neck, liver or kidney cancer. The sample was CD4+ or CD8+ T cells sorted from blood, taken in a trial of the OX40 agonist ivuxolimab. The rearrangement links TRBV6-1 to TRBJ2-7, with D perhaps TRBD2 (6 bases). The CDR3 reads CASTPSVGGTYEQYF. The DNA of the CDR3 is TGTGCCAGCACCCCTTCGGTGGGGGGAACCTACGAGCAGTACTTC.